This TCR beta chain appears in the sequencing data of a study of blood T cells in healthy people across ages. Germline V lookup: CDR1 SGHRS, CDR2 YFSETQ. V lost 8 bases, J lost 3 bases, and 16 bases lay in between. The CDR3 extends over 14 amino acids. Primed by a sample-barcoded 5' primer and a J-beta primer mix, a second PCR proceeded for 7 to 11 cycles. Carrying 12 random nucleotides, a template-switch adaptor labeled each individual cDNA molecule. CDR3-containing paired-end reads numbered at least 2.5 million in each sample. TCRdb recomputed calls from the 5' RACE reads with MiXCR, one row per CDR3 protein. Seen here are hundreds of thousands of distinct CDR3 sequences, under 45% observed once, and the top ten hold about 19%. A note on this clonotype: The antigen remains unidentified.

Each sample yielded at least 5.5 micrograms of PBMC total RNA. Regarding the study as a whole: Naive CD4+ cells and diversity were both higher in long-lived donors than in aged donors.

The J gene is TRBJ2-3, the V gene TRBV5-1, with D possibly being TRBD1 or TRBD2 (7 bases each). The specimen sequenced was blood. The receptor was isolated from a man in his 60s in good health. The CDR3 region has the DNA TGCGCCAGTAGAAGCGGGGACAGTACAGATACGCAGTATTTT. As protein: CASRSGDSTDTQYF.